These 20 T cell receptor beta chains share one sample of origin, sequenced in a study of radiation and T cells in renal cell carcinoma. The time point denotes: baseline pretreatment blood. Treatment given: 15 Gy SBRT to primary tumor, nephrectomy 4 weeks later. This table comes from immunoSEQ multiplex PCR, and its TCRdb copy is limited to in-frame clones, with some not included. The sample lists about 140,000 clones, around 78% occurring once. The sample here was blood, taken from a patient whose treatment included radiotherapy and nephrectomy. The origin of the receptors is a woman between 45 and 60 years old with renal cell carcinoma.

V usage is TRBV7-2 and J usage is TRBJ2-1; 8 nucleotides line up with TRBD1. Germline V lookup: CDR1 SGHTA, CDR2 FQGNSA. J was trimmed by 10 bases and V by 2 bases; bases with no gene match: 7. The CDR3 has 14 residues. The CDR3 here is CASSLNGQGAEQFF. CDR3 bases: TGTGCCAGCAGCTTAAATGGACAGGGCGCGGAGCAGTTCTTC.

This chain connects TRBV5-6 to TRBJ2-5; perhaps TRBD2 as D (5 bases). The CDR3 is made up of 14 amino acids. V was clipped by 4 bases and J by 2 bases, with 12 bases between them. CDR1 is SGHDT and CDR2 is YYEEEE in the germline V gene. In DNA, the CDR3 is TGTGCCAGCAGCCTCGACTATTCACAAGAGACCCAGTACTTC. This gives the protein CASSLDYSQETQYF. The full variable domain, with the rest looked up from reference TRBV5-6 and TRBJ2-5, is DAGVTQSPTHLIKTRGQQVTLRCSPKSGHDTVSWYQQALGQGPQFIFQYYEEEERQRGNFPDRFSGHQFPNYSSELNVNALLLGDSALYLCASSLDYSQETQYFGPGTRLLVL.

The gene calls are TRBV27 and TRBJ2-7, with a possible D match to TRBD2 (6 bases). The CDR3 loop spans 13 amino acids. Trimming removed 8 bases from V and 3 bases from J, with 14 bases in between. CDR1 is MNHEY and CDR2 is SMNVEV in the germline V gene (reference sequence). CDR3 loop: CASGEDINYEQYF. The CDR3, as DNA: TGTGCCAGCGGGGAGGACATAAACTACGAGCAGTACTTC.

Details on this clone: Other DNA sequences in the same sample also yield this CDR3. The V and J genes are TRBV7-9 and TRBJ2-3; no definite D call. Germline V lookup: CDR1 SEHNR, CDR2 FQNEAQ (reference sequence). The CDR3 covers 11 residues. V was clipped by 0 bases and J by 10 bases, with 5 bases between them. DNA of the CDR3: TGTGCCAGCAGCTTAGCCCCTTCGCAGTATTTT. It is translated as CASSLAPSQYF.

V gene TRBV4-3 combines with J gene TRBJ2-6; D gene uncertain. This CDR3 spans 14 amino acids. From germline, CDR1 is LGHNA and CDR2 YSLEER. Trimming shortened V by 6 bases and J by 2 bases, and 8 bases separated the two germline ends. CDR3 in amino acids: CASRRDAGANVLTF. The CDR3 region has the DNA TGCGCCAGCAGGCGTGACGCTGGGGCCAACGTCCTGACTTTC.

This chain links TRBV13 with TRBJ1-1; D is unresolved. Germline values: CDR1 PRHDT, CDR2 FYEKMQ (reference sequence). CDR3 size: 13 residues. V was shortened by 5 bases and J by 7 bases, with 14 bases between the two germline ends. CDR3 in amino acids: CASSLPLSDEAFF. The CDR3 DNA reads TGTGCCAGCAGCCTTCCCCTCTCCGATGAAGCTTTCTTT.

This clone was seen only a few times. Written as DNA, the CDR3 is TGTGCCAGCAGTTACACCGATACTCGAAGATCACCCCTCCACTTT. Its translation: CASSYTDTRRSPLHF. The chain combines TRBV6-5 with TRBJ1-6; no reliable D call. This CDR3 is 15 amino acids long. In germline, CDR1 is MNHEY, CDR2 SVGAGI. Trimming shortened V by 2 bases and J by 10 bases, and 15 bases separated the two germline ends.

The rearrangement joins TRBV2 to TRBJ2-7; a possible D gene is TRBD1 (6 bases). The length of the CDR3 is 13 residues. V shed 7 bases and J shed 3 bases, with 13 bases lying between them. Germline CDR1 reads SNHLY; CDR2 reads FYNNEI. The CDR3 loop reads CASIGQNLYEQYF. The CDR3 bases are TGTGCCAGCATAGGACAGAATCTCTACGAGCAGTACTTC.

This sequence joins TRBV9 and TRBJ1-4; D gene uncertain. Germline loops: CDR1 SGDLS, CDR2 YYNGEE. The CDR3 extends over 16 amino acids. The ends were cut back, 4 bases at V and 6 bases at J, with 19 bases in the middle. The CDR3 DNA reads TGTGCCAGCAGCCCGACGTGGAATCTCGGGCATGAAAAACTGTTTTTT. It is translated as CASSPTWNLGHEKLFF. Filled out from reference TRBV9 and TRBJ1-4, the complete variable domain reads DSGVTQTPKHLITATGQRVTLRCSPRSGDLSVYWYQQSLDQGLQFLIQYYNGEERAKGNILERFSAQQFPDLHSELNLSSLELGDSALYFCASSPTWNLGHEKLFFGSGTQLSVL.

The genes are TRBV7-2 and TRBJ2-7; possible D gene TRBD2, 6 bases. The CDR3 is 15 amino acids. V gave up 1 base and J gave up 0 bases, with 10 bases separating them. The germline gives CDR1 SGHTA, CDR2 FQGNSA. CDR3 protein: CASSLDGGGSYEQYF. CDR3 DNA sequence: TGTGCCAGCAGCTTAGACGGGGGTGGCTCCTACGAGCAGTACTTC.

The V call is TRBV9, the J call TRBJ1-2; TRBD1 is a possible D gene (6 bases). Trimming took off 4 bases at V and 7 bases at J, with 20 bases between the two ends. The CDR3 extends over 15 amino acids. CDR1 is SGDLS and CDR2 is YYNGEE in the germline V gene. CDR3 in amino acids: CASSPTSTGLGGYTF. CDR3 sequence (DNA): TGTGCCAGCAGCCCGACCTCAACAGGGCTGGGTGGCTACACCTTC.

The chain uses TRBV15 and TRBJ1-1, with TRBD1 matching over 7 bases. V shed 5 bases and J 0 bases; nucleotides not matched to a gene: 6. Germline CDR1 is LNHNV and CDR2 is YYDKDF (reference sequence). The length of the CDR3 is 15 residues. The CDR3 DNA reads TGTGCCACCAGCTCTGAGGGGGCTTTGAACACTGAAGCTTTCTTT. This encodes CATSSEGALNTEAFF.

The count of this clone is one. The chain is built from TRBV4-1 and TRBJ2-3; 7 nucleotides line up with TRBD2. CDR3 length: 16 residues. Germline assignment: CDR1 MGHRA and CDR2 YSYEKL. V gave up 2 bases and J gave up 1 base; unmatched junction bases: 6. CDR3 loop: CASSQQAGSGTDTQYF. The DNA for the CDR3 is TGCGCCAGCAGCCAACAAGCGGGGTCGGGCACAGATACGCAGTATTTT.

V gene TRBV7-2 combines with J gene TRBJ2-7; D may be TRBD2 (5 bases). The CDR3 runs 13 residues. CDR1 and CDR2 from the germline V gene are SGHTA and FQGNSA. V gave up 1 base and J gave up 5 bases, with 9 bases separating them. CDR3 loop: CASSLGARDEQYF. The CDR3 DNA sequence: TGTGCCAGCAGCTTAGGCGCGAGGGACGAGCAGTACTTC.

The V call is TRBV6-5, the J call TRBJ2-1, with TRBD2 matching 12 bases. The CDR3 contains 15 residues. CDR1 is MNHEY, CDR2 SVGAGI, per germline. Trimming took 8 bases from V and 5 from J; bases not matched to a gene: 7. CDR3 sequence (DNA): TGTGCCAGCTCCCTAGCGGGGGGGCATAACAATGAGCAGTTCTTC. The encoded protein is CASSLAGGHNNEQFF.

The chain uses TRBV5-1 and TRBJ1-1; the D gene is possibly TRBD1 (5 bases). This CDR3 is 13 amino acids long. The ends were cut back, 4 bases at V and 4 bases at J, with 11 bases in the middle. Germline V gives CDR1 SGHRS, CDR2 YFSETQ. CDR3 amino acids: CASSLWGGTEAFF. CDR3 DNA sequence: TGCGCCAGCAGCCTGTGGGGGGGCACTGAAGCTTTCTTT.

This clone appeared a single time. This sequence joins TRBV7-9 and TRBJ2-7; D is uncertain. The CDR3 spans 11 residues. V lost 3 bases, J lost 6 bases, and 6 bases lay in between. The germline gives CDR1 SEHNR, CDR2 FQNEAQ (reference sequence). Here the CDR3 DNA reads TGTGCCAGCAGCTTCCAGATCGAGCAGTACTTC. As protein: CASSFQIEQYF.

This rearrangement joins TRBV5-1 to TRBJ2-1, with 10 bases aligning to TRBD1. CDR1 is SGHRS and CDR2 is YFSETQ in the germline V gene. V gave up 4 bases and J gave up 6 bases; unmatched junction bases: 7. CDR3 length: 15 residues. CDR3 sequence: CASSTSGTGVNEQFF. For the CDR3, the DNA is TGCGCCAGCAGCACATCCGGGACAGGGGTCAATGAGCAGTTCTTC.

The rearrangement links TRBV5-4 to TRBJ1-1; D may be TRBD1 (5 bases). The CDR3 totals 14 residues. Trimming pared 0 bases from V and 5 bases from J, leaving 11 bases between. Germline V gives CDR1 SGHNT, CDR2 YYREEE (reference sequence). CDR3 nucleotide sequence: TGTGCCAGCAGCTTGGCTTGGGGGGGAACTGAAGCTTTCTTT. Translating it yields CASSLAWGGTEAFF.

This clone was counted only a few times. The V and J genes are TRBV6-4 and TRBJ1-1; 7 nucleotides match TRBD1. Germline V gene sequence: CDR1 MRHNA, CDR2 SNTAGT. V lost 2 bases and J lost 11; bases outside the gene matches: 8. There are 13 residues in the CDR3. The CDR3 bases are TGTGCCAGCAGTGACCCGGCGGACAGGAGGGCTTTCTTT. Its translation is CASSDPADRRAFF.